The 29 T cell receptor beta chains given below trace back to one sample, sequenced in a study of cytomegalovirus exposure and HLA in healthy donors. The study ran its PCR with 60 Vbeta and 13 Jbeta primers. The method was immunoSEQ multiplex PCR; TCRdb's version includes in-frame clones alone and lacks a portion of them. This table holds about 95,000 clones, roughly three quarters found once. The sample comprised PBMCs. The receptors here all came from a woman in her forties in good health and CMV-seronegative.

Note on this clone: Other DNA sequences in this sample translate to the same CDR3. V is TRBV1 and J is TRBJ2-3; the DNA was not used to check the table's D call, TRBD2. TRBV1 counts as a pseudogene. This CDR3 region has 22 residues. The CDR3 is CTSSQGEKSGTSTPQRGDTQYF. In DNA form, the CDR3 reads TGCACCAGCAGCCAAGGGGAGAAATCCGGGACTAGCACCCCACAACGAGGAGATACGCAGTATTTT.

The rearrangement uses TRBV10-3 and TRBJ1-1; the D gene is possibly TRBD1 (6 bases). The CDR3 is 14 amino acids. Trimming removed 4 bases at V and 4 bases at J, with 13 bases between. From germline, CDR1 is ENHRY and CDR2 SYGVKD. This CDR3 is CAISGNRDGTEAFF. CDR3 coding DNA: TGTGCCATCAGTGGAAACAGGGACGGCACTGAAGCTTTCTTT.

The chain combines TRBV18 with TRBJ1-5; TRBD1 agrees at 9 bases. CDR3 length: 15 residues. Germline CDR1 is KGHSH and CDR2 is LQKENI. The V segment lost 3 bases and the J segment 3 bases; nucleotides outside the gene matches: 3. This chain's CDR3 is CASSPGTGNNQPQHF. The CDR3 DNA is TGTGCCAGCTCACCCGGGACAGGGAACAATCAGCCCCAGCATTTT.

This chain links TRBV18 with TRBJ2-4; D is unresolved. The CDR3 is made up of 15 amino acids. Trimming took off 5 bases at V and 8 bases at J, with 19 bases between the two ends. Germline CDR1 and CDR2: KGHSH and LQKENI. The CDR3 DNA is TGTGCCAGCTCATCCATCCGGGTTCCCCAAGACATTCAGTACTTC. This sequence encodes CASSSIRVPQDIQYF. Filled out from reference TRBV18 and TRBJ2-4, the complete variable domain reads NAGVMQNPRHLVRRRGQEARLRCSPMKGHSHVYWYRQLPEEGLKFMVYLQKENIIDESGMPKERFSAEFPKEGPSILRIQQVVRGDSAAYFCASSSIRVPQDIQYFGAGTRLSVL.

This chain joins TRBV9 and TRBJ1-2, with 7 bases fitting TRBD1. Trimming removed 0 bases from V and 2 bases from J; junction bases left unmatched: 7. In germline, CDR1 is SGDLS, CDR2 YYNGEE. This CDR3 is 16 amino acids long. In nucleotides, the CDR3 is TGTGCCAGCAGCGTAGCTAGACAGGGCCTGAACTATGGCTACACCTTC. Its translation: CASSVARQGLNYGYTF. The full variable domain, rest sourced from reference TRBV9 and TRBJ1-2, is DSGVTQTPKHLITATGQRVTLRCSPRSGDLSVYWYQQSLDQGLQFLIQYYNGEERAKGNILERFSAQQFPDLHSELNLSSLELGDSALYFCASSVARQGLNYGYTFGSGTRLTVV.

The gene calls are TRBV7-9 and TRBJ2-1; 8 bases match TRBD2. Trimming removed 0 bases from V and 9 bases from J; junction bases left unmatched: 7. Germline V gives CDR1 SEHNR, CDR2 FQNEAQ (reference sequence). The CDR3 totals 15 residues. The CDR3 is CASSLAVGGAIEQFF. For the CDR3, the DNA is TGTGCCAGCAGCTTAGCGGTCGGGGGGGCAATTGAGCAGTTCTTC.

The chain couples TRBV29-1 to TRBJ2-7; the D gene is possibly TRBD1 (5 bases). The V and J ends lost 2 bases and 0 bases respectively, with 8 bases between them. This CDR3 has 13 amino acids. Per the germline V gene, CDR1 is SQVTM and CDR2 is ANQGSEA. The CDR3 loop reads CSVESDSSYEQYF. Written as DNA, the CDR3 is TGCAGCGTTGAAAGTGACAGCTCCTACGAGCAGTACTTC.

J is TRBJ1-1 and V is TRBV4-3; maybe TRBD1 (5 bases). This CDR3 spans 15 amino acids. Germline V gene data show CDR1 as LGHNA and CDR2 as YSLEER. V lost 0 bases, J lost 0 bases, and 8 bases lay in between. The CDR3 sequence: CASSQERGLNTEAFF. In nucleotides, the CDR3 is TGCGCCAGCAGCCAAGAAAGGGGCTTGAACACTGAAGCTTTCTTT.

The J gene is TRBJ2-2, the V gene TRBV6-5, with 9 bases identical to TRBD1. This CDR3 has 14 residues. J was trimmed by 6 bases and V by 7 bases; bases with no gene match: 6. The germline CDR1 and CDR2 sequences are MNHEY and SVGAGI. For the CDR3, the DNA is TGTGCCAGCACCCGGGACAGGGTACCCGGGGAGCTGTTTTTT. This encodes CASTRDRVPGELFF.

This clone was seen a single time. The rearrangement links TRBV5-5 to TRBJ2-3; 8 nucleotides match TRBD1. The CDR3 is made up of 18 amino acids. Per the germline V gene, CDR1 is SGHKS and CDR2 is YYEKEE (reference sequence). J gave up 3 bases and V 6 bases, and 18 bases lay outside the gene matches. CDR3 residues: CASTRAPPGQGRTDTQYF. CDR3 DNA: TGTGCCAGCACCCGCGCCCCCCCCGGACAGGGACGAACAGATACGCAGTATTTT.

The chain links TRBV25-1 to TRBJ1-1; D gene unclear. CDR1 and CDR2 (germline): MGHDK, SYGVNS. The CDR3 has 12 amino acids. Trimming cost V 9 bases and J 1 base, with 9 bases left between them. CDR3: CASGAGNTEAFF. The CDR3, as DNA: TGTGCCAGTGGTGCGGGGAACACTGAAGCTTTCTTT.

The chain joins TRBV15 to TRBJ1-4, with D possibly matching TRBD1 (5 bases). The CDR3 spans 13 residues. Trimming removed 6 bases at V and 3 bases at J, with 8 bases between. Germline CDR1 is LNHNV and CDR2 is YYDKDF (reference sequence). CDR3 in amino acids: CATRGTANEKLFF. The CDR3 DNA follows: TGTGCCACCAGAGGGACTGCTAATGAAAAACTGTTTTTT.

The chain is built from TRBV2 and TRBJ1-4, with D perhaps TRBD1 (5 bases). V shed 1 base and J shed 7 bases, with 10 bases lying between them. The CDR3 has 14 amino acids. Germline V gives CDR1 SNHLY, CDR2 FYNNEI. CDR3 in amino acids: CASSEVGGSEKLFF. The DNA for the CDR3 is TGTGCCAGCAGTGAAGTTGGGGGGAGTGAAAAACTGTTTTTT.

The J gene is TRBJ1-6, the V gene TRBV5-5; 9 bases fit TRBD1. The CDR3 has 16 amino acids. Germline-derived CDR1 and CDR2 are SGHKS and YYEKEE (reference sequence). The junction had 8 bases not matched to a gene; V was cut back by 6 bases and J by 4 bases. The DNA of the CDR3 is TGTGCCAGCACCCCGGAGGGACAGGGTTATAATTCACCCCTCCACTTT. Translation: CASTPEGQGYNSPLHF.

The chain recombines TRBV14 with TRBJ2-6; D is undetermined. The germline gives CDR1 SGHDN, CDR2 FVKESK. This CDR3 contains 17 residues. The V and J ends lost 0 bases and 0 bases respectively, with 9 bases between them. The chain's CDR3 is CASSQDLVDSGANVLTF. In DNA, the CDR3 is TGTGCCAGCAGCCAAGATCTAGTAGACTCTGGGGCCAACGTCCTGACTTTC.

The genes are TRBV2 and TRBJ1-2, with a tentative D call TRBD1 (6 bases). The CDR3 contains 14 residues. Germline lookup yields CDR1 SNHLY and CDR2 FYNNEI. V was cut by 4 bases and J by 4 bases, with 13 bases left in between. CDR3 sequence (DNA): TGTGCCAGCAGTGTGGCAGGGACACCCTATGGCTACACCTTC. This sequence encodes CASSVAGTPYGYTF.

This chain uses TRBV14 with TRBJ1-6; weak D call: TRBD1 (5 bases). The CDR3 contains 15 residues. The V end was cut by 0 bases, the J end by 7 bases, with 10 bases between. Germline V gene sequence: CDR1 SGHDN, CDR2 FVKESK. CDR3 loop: CASSQDLQANSPLHF. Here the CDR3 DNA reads TGTGCCAGCAGCCAAGATTTACAGGCGAATTCACCCCTCCACTTT. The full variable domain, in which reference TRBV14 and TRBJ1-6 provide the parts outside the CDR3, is EAGVTQFPSHSVIEKGQTVTLRCDPISGHDNLYWYRRVMGKEIKFLLHFVKESKQDESGMPNNRFLAERTGGTYSTLKVQPAELEDSGVYFCASSQDLQANSPLHFGNGTRLTVT.

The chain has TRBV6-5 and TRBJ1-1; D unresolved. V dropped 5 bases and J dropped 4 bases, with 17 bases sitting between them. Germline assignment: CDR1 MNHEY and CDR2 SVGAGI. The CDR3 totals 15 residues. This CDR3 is CASSGDKYELTEAFF. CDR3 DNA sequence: TGTGCCAGCAGTGGCGACAAGTATGAACTCACTGAAGCTTTCTTT.

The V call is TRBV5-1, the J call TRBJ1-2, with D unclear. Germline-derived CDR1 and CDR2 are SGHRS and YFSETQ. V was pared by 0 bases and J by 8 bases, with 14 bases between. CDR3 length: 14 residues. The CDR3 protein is CASSLGDGWQGYTF. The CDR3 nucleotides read TGCGCCAGCAGCTTGGGAGACGGGTGGCAGGGCTACACCTTC.

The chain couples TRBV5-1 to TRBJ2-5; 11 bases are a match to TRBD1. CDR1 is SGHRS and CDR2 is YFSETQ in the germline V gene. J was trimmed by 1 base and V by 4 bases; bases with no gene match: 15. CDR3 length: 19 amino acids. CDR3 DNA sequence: TGCGCCAGCAGCCTCCCCCGACCGGGACAGGGGGGGCCCCAAGAGACCCAGTACTTC. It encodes CASSLPRPGQGGPQETQYF.

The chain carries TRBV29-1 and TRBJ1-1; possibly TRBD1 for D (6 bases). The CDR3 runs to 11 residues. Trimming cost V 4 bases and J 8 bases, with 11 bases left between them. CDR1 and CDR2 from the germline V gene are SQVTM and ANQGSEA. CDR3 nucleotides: TGCAGCGTTGTGGGACATCTGGAAGCTTTCTTT. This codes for CSVVGHLEAFF. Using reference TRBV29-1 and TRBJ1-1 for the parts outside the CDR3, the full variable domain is SAVISQKPSRDICQRGTSLTIQCQVDSQVTMMFWYRQQPGQSLTLIATANQGSEATYESGFVIDKFPISRPNLTFSTLTVSNMSPEDSSIYLCSVVGHLEAFFGQGTRLTVV.

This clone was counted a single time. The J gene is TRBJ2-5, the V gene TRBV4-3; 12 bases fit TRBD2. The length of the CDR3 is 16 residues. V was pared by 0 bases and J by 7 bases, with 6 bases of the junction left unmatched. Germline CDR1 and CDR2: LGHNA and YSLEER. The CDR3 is CASSQDSSGGAWTQYF. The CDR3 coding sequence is TGCGCCAGCAGCCAAGATTCTAGCGGGGGGGCTTGGACCCAGTACTTC.

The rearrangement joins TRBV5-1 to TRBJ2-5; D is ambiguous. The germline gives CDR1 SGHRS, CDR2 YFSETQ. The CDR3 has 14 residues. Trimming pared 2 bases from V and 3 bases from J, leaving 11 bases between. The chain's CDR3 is CASSFSVQEETQYF. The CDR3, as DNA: TGCGCCAGCAGCTTCTCAGTCCAAGAAGAGACCCAGTACTTC.

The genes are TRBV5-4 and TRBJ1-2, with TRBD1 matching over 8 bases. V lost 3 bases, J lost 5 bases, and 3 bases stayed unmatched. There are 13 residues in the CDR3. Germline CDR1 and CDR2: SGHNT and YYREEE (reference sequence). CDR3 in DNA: TGTGCCAGCAGCTCCTGGACAGGGTATGGCTACACCTTC. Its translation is CASSSWTGYGYTF.

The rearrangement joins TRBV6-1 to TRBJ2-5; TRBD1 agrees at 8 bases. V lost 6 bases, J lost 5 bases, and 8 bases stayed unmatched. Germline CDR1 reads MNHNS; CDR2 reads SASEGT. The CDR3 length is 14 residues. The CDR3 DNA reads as TGTGCCAGCAGCGAGGACAGGGTGGTCGAGACCCAGTACTTC. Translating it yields CASSEDRVVETQYF.

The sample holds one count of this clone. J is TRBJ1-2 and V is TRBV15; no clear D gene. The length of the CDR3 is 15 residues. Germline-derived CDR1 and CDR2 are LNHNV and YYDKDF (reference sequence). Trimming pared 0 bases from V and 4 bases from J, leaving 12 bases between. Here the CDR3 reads CATSRDRSGIYGYTF. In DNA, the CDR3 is TGTGCCACCAGCAGAGATCGTTCGGGGATCTATGGCTACACCTTC.

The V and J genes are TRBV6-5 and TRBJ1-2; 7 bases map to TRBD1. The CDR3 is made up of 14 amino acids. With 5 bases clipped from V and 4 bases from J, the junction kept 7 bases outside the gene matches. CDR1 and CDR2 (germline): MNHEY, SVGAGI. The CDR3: CASSPGRGIYGYTF. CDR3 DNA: TGTGCCAGCAGTCCGGGCAGGGGGATCTATGGCTACACCTTC.

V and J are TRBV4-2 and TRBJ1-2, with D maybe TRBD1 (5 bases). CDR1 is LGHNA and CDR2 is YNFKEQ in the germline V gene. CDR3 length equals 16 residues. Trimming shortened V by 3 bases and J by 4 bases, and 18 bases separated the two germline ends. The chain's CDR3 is CASSHRGSNQGYGYTF. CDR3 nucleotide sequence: TGTGCCAGCAGCCATAGGGGATCGAACCAGGGCTATGGCTACACCTTC.

As DNA, the CDR3 is TGCGCCAGCAGCTCTGGCTACCTGGACGGGGCAGATACGCAGTATTTT. Translated, it gives CASSSGYLDGADTQYF. The V call is TRBV5-1, the J call TRBJ2-3, with D possibly TRBD2 on 5 matching bases. The CDR3 covers 16 residues. Trimming left V 3 bases short and J 4 bases short, with 18 bases between. Germline V gives CDR1 SGHRS, CDR2 YFSETQ.